A selection of T cell receptor beta chains follows, all from one sample in a study of PD-L1 blockade in urothelial cancer. TCRdb's table, derived via immunoSEQ multiplex PCR, lists solely in-frame clones and lacks some. The profile shows about 43,000 clones, about four fifths of them singletons. The specimen was PBMCs, collected around atezolizumab (anti-PD-L1) treatment. These receptor sequences come from a man aged 55 to 70 with urothelial cancer. CDR3s include the opening cysteine and the closing phenylalanine or tryptophan. D genes are given only for firm matches. A clone size is listed for some rows: how often the clone was seen (once, few, many), or a class if it is expanded.

j_call clone_size cdr3_length d_call v_call cdr3_aa cdr3_nt
TRBJ2-2 - 15 - TRBV11-2 CASSFTSGVTGELFF TGTGCCAGCAGCTTTACGAGCGGAGTCACCGGGGAGCTGTTTTTT
TRBJ2-7 - 17 TRBD2 TRBV2 CASSDKRLAGVSYEQYF TGTGCCAGCAGTGATAAGCGGCTAGCGGGGGTCTCCTACGAGCAGTACTTC
TRBJ1-2 - 13 TRBD1 TRBV5-6 CASSLVTGFGYTF TGTGCCAGCAGCTTGGTGACAGGGTTTGGCTACACCTTC
TRBJ2-5 - 17 TRBD1 TRBV5-1 CASSIGPGQGSQETQYF TGCGCCAGCAGCATAGGACCGGGACAGGGGTCACAGGAGACCCAGTACTTC
TRBJ2-3 - 15 - TRBV7-2 CASSLVGGATDTQYF TGTGCCAGCAGCTTAGTAGGGGGGGCCACAGATACGCAGTATTTT
TRBJ2-7 - 19 TRBD2 TRBV11-3 CASTIYEGLAGGWYHEQYF TGTGCCAGCACCATATATGAGGGGCTAGCGGGGGGGTGGTACCACGAGCAGTACTTC
TRBJ1-6 few 12 - TRBV7-9 CASSRDDSPLHF TGTGCCAGCAGCCGGGATGACTCACCCCTCCACTTT
TRBJ1-4 once 16 - TRBV19 CASSMLRQKANEKLFF TGTGCCAGTAGTATGTTGCGGCAGAAAGCTAATGAAAAACTGTTTTTT
TRBJ2-7 - 13 - TRBV19 CASRDDRSYEQYF TGTGCCAGTAGAGACGACAGGTCCTACGAGCAGTACTTC
TRBJ1-2 once 13 TRBD1 TRBV5-4 CASSLDRGGGYTF TGTGCCAGCAGCTTGGACAGGGGTGGTGGCTACACCTTC
TRBJ2-5 - 14 - TRBV2 CASSEIEVGETQYF TGTGCCAGCAGTGAGATAGAGGTAGGAGAGACCCAGTACTTC
TRBJ1-1 - 14 - TRBV6-5 CASSYVGARTEAFF TGTGCCAGCAGTTACGTGGGGGCCCGAACTGAAGCTTTCTTT
TRBJ1-4 medium-sized 15 TRBD1 TRBV7-9 CASEITGTGDEKLFF TGTGCCAGCGAGATAACCGGGACAGGGGATGAAAAACTGTTTTTT
TRBJ1-4 - 13 - TRBV5-1 CASSSSPNEKLFF TGCGCCAGCAGCTCTTCCCCTAATGAAAAACTGTTTTTT
TRBJ1-1 - 15 TRBD1 TRBV11-2 CASSLLTGENTEAFF TGTGCCAGCAGCTTATTGACAGGGGAGAACACTGAAGCTTTCTTT
TRBJ2-3 - 16 - TRBV10-3 CAIRPATGNFTDTQYF TGTGCCATCAGGCCCGCCACAGGGAACTTCACAGATACGCAGTATTTT
TRBJ2-5 - 14 TRBD2 TRBV11-2 CASSPGTSGGTQYF TGTGCCAGCAGCCCCGGGACTAGTGGGGGGACCCAGTACTTC
TRBJ2-3 once 17 TRBD2 TRBV4-1 CASSLAGGRASTDTQYF TGCGCCAGCAGCCTTGCGGGGGGGCGGGCCAGCACAGATACGCAGTATTTT